One sample yielded the 2 T cell receptor beta chains listed below, sequenced in a study of shared clonotypes between healthy human individuals. Sequencing used immunoSEQ multiplex PCR; TCRdb keeps in-frame clones, though not all of them. The sample yields hundreds of thousands of clones, around 95% seen once. Naive CD8 cells comprised CD45RO-negative, CCR7-positively selected cells, excluding terminally differentiated effector memory CD45RA+ cells. Sequences were obtained from naive CD8+ T cells sorted from blood. Every receptor here comes from a woman under 40 in good health.

This chain uses TRBV7-8 with TRBJ1-4; D possibly corresponds to TRBD1 (5 bases). V was clipped by 2 bases and J by 3 bases, with 7 bases between them. Germline values: CDR1 SGHVS, CDR2 FQNEAQ. The CDR3 totals 14 residues. In DNA form, the CDR3 reads TGTGCCAGCAGCTTAACAGGACCTAATGAAAAACTGTTTTTT. Encoded protein: CASSLTGPNEKLFF.

J is TRBJ2-7 and V is TRBV10-2; tentative D call: TRBD1 (6 bases). The CDR3 spans 13 residues. Germline CDR1 is WSHSY and CDR2 is SAAADI. Trimming took 3 bases from V and 6 from J, leaving 12 bases between them. CDR3 loop: CASSDDRSPEQYF. The CDR3 DNA follows: TGCGCCAGCAGTGATGACAGGTCTCCCGAGCAGTACTTC.